This TCR beta chain came from a study of CD8 T cells in Susac syndrome. Between the trimmed V and J ends, which lost 4 bases and 5 bases, there was a span of 13 bases. CDR1 and CDR2 from the germline V gene are SGHRS and YFSETQ. This CDR3 has 13 amino acids. It was with random hexamers that roughly 0.5 to 1 ug RNA was reverse transcribed. immunoSEQ multiplex PCR amplified TCR beta CDR3 across 54 Vbeta, 13 Jbeta. TCRdb analysed the immunoSEQ multiplex PCR reads with MiXCR anew, one entry per CDR3 protein. Of more than 150,000 distinct CDR3 sequences listed, around 92% are singletons. The sample holds a few counts of this clonotype.

The sequenced sample consisted of CD4+ T cells from PBMCs. The V gene is TRBV5-1, the J gene TRBJ2-7; D assignment may be TRBD1 or TRBD2 (5 bases each). The receptor was derived from a human donor in good health. Written as DNA, the CDR3 is TGCGCCAGCAGCGTCGGGACCCGGAACGAGCAGTACTTC. This encodes CASSVGTRNEQYF.